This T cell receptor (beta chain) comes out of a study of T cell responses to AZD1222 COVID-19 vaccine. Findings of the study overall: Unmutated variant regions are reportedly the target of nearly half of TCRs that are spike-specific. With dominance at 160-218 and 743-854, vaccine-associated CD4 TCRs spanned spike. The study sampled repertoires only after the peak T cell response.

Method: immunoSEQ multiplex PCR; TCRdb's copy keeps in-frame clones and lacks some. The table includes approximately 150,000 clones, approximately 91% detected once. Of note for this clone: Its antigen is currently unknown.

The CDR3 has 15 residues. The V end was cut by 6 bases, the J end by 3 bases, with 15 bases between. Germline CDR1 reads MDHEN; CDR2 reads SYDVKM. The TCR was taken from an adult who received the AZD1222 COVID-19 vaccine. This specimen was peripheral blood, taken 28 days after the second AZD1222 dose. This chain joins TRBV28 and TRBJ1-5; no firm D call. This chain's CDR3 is CASSLPGRNNQPQHF. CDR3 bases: TGTGCCAGCAGCCTGCCCGGACGGAACAATCAGCCCCAGCATTTT. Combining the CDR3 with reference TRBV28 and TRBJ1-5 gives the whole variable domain DVKVTQSSRYLVKRTGEKVFLECVQDMDHENMFWYRQDPGLGLRLIYFSYDVKMKEKGDIPEGYSVSREKKERFSLILESASTNQTSMYLCASSLPGRNNQPQHFGDGTRLSIL.